The 5 T cell receptor beta chains listed next were all sequenced from one sample in a study of shared clonotypes between healthy human individuals. Naive CD8 cells were CD45RO-negative, positively selected for CCR7, excluding terminally differentiated effector memory CD45RA+ cells. Profiling relied on immunoSEQ multiplex PCR, and the TCRdb table lists in-frame clones only, not all of them. The sample lists roughly 1,800,000 clones, about 95% seen once, with around 1.2% in the top ten. The material sequenced was naive CD8+ T cells sorted from blood. These TCRs come from a man between 18 and 35 years old in good health.

V usage is TRBV2 and J usage is TRBJ2-5; 10 positions match TRBD1. The length of the CDR3 is 16 residues. The germline V gene has CDR1 SNHLY and CDR2 FYNNEI. V lost 0 bases to trimming and J lost 3 bases; unmatched junction nucleotides: 4. Here the CDR3 reads CASSEAQGTGEETQYF. As DNA, the CDR3 is TGTGCCAGCAGTGAAGCGCAGGGGACAGGGGAAGAGACCCAGTACTTC. The full variable domain, rest sourced from reference TRBV2 and TRBJ2-5, is EPEVTQTPSHQVTQMGQEVILRCVPISNHLYFYWYRQILGQKVEFLVSFYNNEISEKSEIFDDQFSVERPDGSNFTLKIRSTKLEDSAMYFCASSEAQGTGEETQYFGPGTRLLVL.

The rearrangement joins TRBV7-9 to TRBJ2-2, with 9 bases aligning to TRBD2. The V and J ends lost 5 bases and 0 bases, in that order; junction bases with no gene match: 7. Germline V gives CDR1 SEHNR, CDR2 FQNEAQ (reference sequence). This CDR3 comprises 17 residues. This CDR3 reads CASSLGLAGPNTGELFF. DNA for the CDR3: TGTGCCAGCAGCCTGGGGCTAGCGGGGCCGAACACCGGGGAGCTGTTTTTT.

V and J are TRBV11-2 and TRBJ2-2; 10 nucleotides line up with TRBD2. CDR1 SGHAT and CDR2 FQNNGV come from the germline V gene. V shed 5 bases, J shed 6 bases, and the junction held 12 bases outside the gene matches. The CDR3 sequence is 17 residues long. The CDR3 is CASSPSPPAGGPGELFF. DNA of the CDR3: TGTGCCAGCAGCCCGAGCCCCCCAGCGGGAGGGCCCGGGGAGCTGTTTTTT.

This clone was counted a single time. DNA of the CDR3: TGTGCCATCAGTGAGTCGACGGCCGTCTACGAGCAGTACTTC. Translating it yields CAISESTAVYEQYF. V usage is TRBV10-3 and J usage is TRBJ2-7; D is unresolved. The CDR3 consists of 14 residues. The V and J ends lost 0 bases and 3 bases respectively, with 9 bases between them. CDR1 and CDR2 from the germline V gene are ENHRY and SYGVKD.

The V call is TRBV28, the J call TRBJ1-5; no definite D call. CDR3 length: 14 amino acids. Germline V gene lookup returns CDR1 MDHEN and CDR2 SYDVKM. V lost 6 bases and J 7 bases, leaving 16 bases between the germline ends. The CDR3 DNA is TGTGCCAGCAGCCCACTTGGCAGCGGACAGCCCCAGCATTTT. Its translation is CASSPLGSGQPQHF.